This passage covers 22 T cell receptor beta chains from one sample sequenced in a study of cytomegalovirus exposure and HLA in healthy donors. It was with 60 Vbeta and 13 Jbeta primers that the PCR ran. The method was immunoSEQ multiplex PCR; TCRdb's version includes in-frame clones alone and lacks a portion of them. Of fewer than 140,000 clones in the sample, 71% were seen once. Sequencing input: PBMCs. These receptors all stem from a female donor in good health and CMV-seronegative.

The gene calls are TRBV4-1 and TRBJ2-7; maybe TRBD1 (6 bases). Per germline, CDR1 MGHRA and CDR2 YSYEKL. The CDR3 sequence is 15 residues long. The V end lost 0 bases, the J end lost 3 bases, and 12 bases lay between the germline ends. In DNA form, the CDR3 reads TGCGCCAGCAGCCAAGATCTAGGGGGAAGCTACGAGCAGTACTTC. Translation gives CASSQDLGGSYEQYF.

This sequence joins TRBV7-2 and TRBJ1-2; TRBD1 might be the D (5 bases). Trimming took off 5 bases at V and 0 bases at J, with 10 bases between the two ends. The CDR3 sequence is 14 residues long. Germline CDR1 and CDR2: SGHTA and FQGNSA. The CDR3 DNA follows: TGTGCCAGCAGCCGGGACTTTGCTAACTATGGCTACACCTTC. It encodes CASSRDFANYGYTF.

The chain carries TRBV9 and TRBJ2-3; TRBD2 agrees at 9 bases. The CDR3 spans 15 residues. The trim removed 4 bases at V and 4 bases at J, leaving 7 bases unmatched. Germline CDR1 is SGDLS and CDR2 is YYNGEE. The CDR3 reads CASSLLAGDADTQYF. The CDR3 nucleotides read TGTGCCAGCAGCTTATTAGCGGGAGACGCAGATACGCAGTATTTT.

This clone has more than one count but fewer than ten. The rearrangement joins TRBV30 to TRBJ1-3, with 10 bases that match TRBD1. The germline gives CDR1 GTSNPN, CDR2 SVGIG (reference sequence). CDR3 length: 17 residues. Trimming at V came to 2 bases and at J to 1 base, leaving 8 bases not matched to a gene. CDR3: CAWSLGQGLRSGNTIYF. CDR3 DNA sequence: TGTGCCTGGAGTCTGGGACAGGGGCTTCGATCTGGAAACACCATATATTTT. The full variable domain, rest sourced from reference TRBV30 and TRBJ1-3, is SQTIHQWPATLVQPVGSPLSLECTVEGTSNPNLYWYRQAAGRGLQLLFYSVGIGQISSEVPQNLSASRPQDRQFILSSKKLLLSDSGFYLCAWSLGQGLRSGNTIYFGEGSWLTVV.

The CDR3 DNA reads TGTGCCAGTAGTATGTCTGGGGAGAGCTCCTACGAGCAGTACTTC. Protein sequence: CASSMSGESSYEQYF. J is TRBJ2-7 and V is TRBV19; tentative D call: TRBD2 (5 bases). CDR3 length: 15 amino acids. In germline, CDR1 is LNHDA, CDR2 SQIVND (reference sequence). The ends were cut back, 3 bases at V and 0 bases at J, with 12 bases in the middle.

The V call is TRBV2, the J call TRBJ2-1, with D tentatively TRBD1 (6 bases). V was pared by 4 bases and J by 0 bases, with 10 bases between. The CDR3 is 15 amino acids. CDR1 and CDR2 (germline): SNHLY, FYNNEI. The CDR3 nucleotides are TGTGCCAGCAGTGTTATAGGGGGCTCCTACAATGAGCAGTTCTTC. It specifies CASSVIGGSYNEQFF.

About this clone itself: This sample includes further DNA sequences coding for the same CDR3. The V call is TRBV19, the J call TRBJ1-1, with D maybe TRBD1 (6 bases). The CDR3 is 14 amino acids. Trimming removed 2 bases at V and 5 bases at J, with 12 bases between. Germline V gives CDR1 LNHDA, CDR2 SQIVND (reference sequence). DNA for the CDR3: TGTGCCAGTAGTATACGGGGGGCGCGAACTGAAGCTTTCTTT. It translates to CASSIRGARTEAFF. The full variable domain, rest sourced from reference TRBV19 and TRBJ1-1, is DGGITQSPKYLFRKEGQNVTLSCEQNLNHDAMYWYRQDPGQGLRLIYYSQIVNDFQKGDIAEGYSVSREKKESFPLTVTSAQKNPTAFYLCASSIRGARTEAFFGQGTRLTVV.

The chain recombines TRBV6-5 with TRBJ2-3; 10 nucleotides line up with TRBD2. This CDR3 is 15 amino acids long. Germline lookup yields CDR1 MNHEY and CDR2 SVGAGI. After removal of 6 bases from V and 3 bases from J, the junction contained 6 bases not matched to a gene. CDR3 sequence: CASSLAGASTDTQYF. In nucleotides, the CDR3 is TGTGCCAGCAGCCTAGCGGGAGCGAGTACAGATACGCAGTATTTT.

This rearrangement joins TRBV27 to TRBJ2-3, with D tentatively TRBD1 (6 bases). With 0 bases removed from V and 0 bases from J, the gap between germline ends came to 10 bases. CDR1 is MNHEY, CDR2 SMNVEV, per germline (reference sequence). CDR3 length equals 16 residues. In nucleotides, the CDR3 is TGTGCCAGCAGTTTATCGAGGGGACATAGCACAGATACGCAGTATTTT. As protein: CASSLSRGHSTDTQYF.

The chain carries TRBV6-1 and TRBJ2-7, with 8 bases that match TRBD2. The CDR3 consists of 15 residues. CDR1 is MNHNS and CDR2 is SASEGT in the germline V gene. The junction had 7 bases not matched to a gene; V was cut back by 0 bases and J by 6 bases. For the CDR3, the DNA is TGTGCCAGCAGTGAAGCAGCGGGAGCATTCTCCGAGCAGTACTTC. The encoded protein is CASSEAAGAFSEQYF.

In its sample, this clone was seen a few times. The chain has TRBV10-1 and TRBJ2-2; perhaps TRBD2 as D (5 bases). Germline assignment: CDR1 WNHNN and CDR2 SYGVQD (reference sequence). The length of the CDR3 is 14 residues. Between the trimmed V and J ends, which lost 6 bases and 0 bases, there was a span of 8 bases. CDR3: CASRLDTNTGELFF. CDR3 nucleotides: TGCGCCAGCAGACTAGACACGAACACCGGGGAGCTGTTTTTT.

The chain recombines TRBV6-5 with TRBJ1-1, with 9 bases lining up with TRBD1. Per the germline V gene, CDR1 is MNHEY and CDR2 is SVGAGI. J gave up 5 bases and V 5 bases, and 6 bases lay outside the gene matches. CDR3 size: 14 residues. The CDR3 reads CASSPADRGTEAFF. CDR3 bases: TGTGCCAGCAGTCCGGCCGACAGGGGGACTGAAGCTTTCTTT.

V and J are TRBV29-1 and TRBJ1-2; perhaps TRBD1 as D (5 bases). V lost 4 bases and J 3 bases, leaving 12 bases between the germline ends. The CDR3 is 13 amino acids. Germline values: CDR1 SQVTM, CDR2 ANQGSEA. The CDR3 coding sequence is TGCAGCGTTGGCAGGGCAGGTGACTATGGCTACACCTTC. It specifies CSVGRAGDYGYTF.

V and J are TRBV4-1 and TRBJ1-1, with TRBD1 matching 7 bases. The germline gives CDR1 MGHRA, CDR2 YSYEKL. This CDR3 contains 17 residues. Trimming removed 4 bases from V and 1 base from J; junction bases left unmatched: 12. The CDR3 is CASSPPQGPRTNTEAFF. Written as DNA, the CDR3 is TGCGCCAGCAGCCCTCCACAGGGGCCCAGAACGAACACTGAAGCTTTCTTT.

The chain recombines TRBV2 with TRBJ2-1; 10 bases agree with TRBD2. The junction had 5 bases not matched to a gene; V was cut back by 7 bases and J by 5 bases. The germline gives CDR1 SNHLY, CDR2 FYNNEI. The CDR3 has 14 amino acids. The DNA for the CDR3 is TGTGCCAGCACAGTACTAGCGGGAAACAATGAGCAGTTCTTC. Encoded protein: CASTVLAGNNEQFF.

This clone was picked up one time. The CDR3 loop reads CAWSVDQNSYNEQFF. The CDR3 nucleotides are TGTGCCTGGAGTGTAGATCAGAATTCCTACAATGAGCAGTTCTTC. V and J are TRBV30 and TRBJ2-1; D remains ambiguous. Germline loops: CDR1 GTSNPN, CDR2 SVGIG (reference sequence). The CDR3 is made up of 15 amino acids. V lost 0 bases and J lost 1, with 10 bases in between.

J is TRBJ2-2 and V is TRBV6-1, with D tentatively TRBD2 (6 bases). The CDR3 loop spans 14 amino acids. Germline V gene data show CDR1 as MNHNS and CDR2 as SASEGT. The V and J ends lost 8 bases and 0 bases respectively, with 10 bases between them. The CDR3 region has the DNA TGTGCCAGCGGCGGGGTCGCGAACACCGGGGAGCTGTTTTTT. Translated, it gives CASGGVANTGELFF.

This clone was found a few times. V usage is TRBV5-1 and J usage is TRBJ1-2; TRBD1 agrees at 9 bases. The germline V gene has CDR1 SGHRS and CDR2 YFSETQ. The V gene end was trimmed by 4 bases and the J gene end by 4 bases; junction bases not matched to a gene: 5. The CDR3 sequence is 14 residues long. The CDR3 DNA sequence: TGCGCCAGCAGCGATACAGGGGGCCCCTATGGCTACACCTTC. Protein: CASSDTGGPYGYTF.

V usage is TRBV4-1 and J usage is TRBJ2-5, with D uncertain. V gave up 1 base and J gave up 4 bases, with 7 bases separating them. This CDR3 is built from 13 residues. CDR1 and CDR2 (germline): MGHRA, YSYEKL. CDR3 amino acids: CASSQGRLETQYF. Written as DNA, the CDR3 is TGCGCCAGCAGCCAAGGACGACTAGAGACCCAGTACTTC.

The rearrangement uses TRBV10-3 and TRBJ2-7; D perhaps matches TRBD1 (5 bases). The CDR3 runs to 13 residues. Deletions cut 9 bases from V and 1 base from J, with 13 bases between. Germline V gene sequence: CDR1 ENHRY, CDR2 SYGVKD. The CDR3 nucleotides read TGTGCCATTTCGCCGGACATATCCTACGAGCAGTACTTC. It specifies CAISPDISYEQYF.

The DNA for the CDR3 is TGTGCCAGCTCCAGGACAGGGGTCCTCACCGGGGAGCTGTTTTTT. Translated: CASSRTGVLTGELFF. The V and J genes are TRBV2 and TRBJ2-2; 9 bases are a match to TRBD1. Germline V gene lookup returns CDR1 SNHLY and CDR2 FYNNEI. Unmatched junction bases numbered 8, after V lost 8 bases and J lost 4 bases. The CDR3 spans 15 residues.

This rearrangement joins TRBV4-1 to TRBJ2-5; D is perhaps TRBD2 (6 bases). Per germline, CDR1 MGHRA and CDR2 YSYEKL. The CDR3 totals 15 residues. The V end lost 2 bases, the J end lost 7 bases, and 17 bases lay between the germline ends. CDR3 nucleotide sequence: TGCGCCAGCAGCCAAAGTGAGGAGGGCCGTGGGACCCAGTACTTC. Its protein product is CASSQSEEGRGTQYF.